The 30 T cell receptor beta chains given below trace back to one sample, sequenced in a study of identical twins' blood T cells. TCRdb independently ran MiXCR on the 5' RACE reads; one entry per CDR3 protein. The sample consists of a few hundred thousand distinct CDR3 sequences, more than 25% of them appearing once. The material sequenced was PBMCs. These receptor sequences come from a woman aged 18-55 years in good health.

In its sample, this clonotype was seen a few times. The chain uses TRBV4-3 and TRBJ2-1, with TRBD2 matching over 10 bases. Unmatched junction bases numbered 5, after V lost 3 bases and J lost 6 bases. The CDR3 has 15 amino acids. CDR1 LGHNA and CDR2 YSLEER come from the germline V gene. CDR3 protein: CASSQGLASCNEQFF. CDR3 sequence (DNA): TGCGCCAGCAGCCAGGGACTAGCGTCTTGCAATGAGCAGTTCTTC.

This clonotype turned up a few times. The chain has TRBV10-3 and TRBJ2-3; D is tentatively TRBD1 or TRBD2 (5 bases each). Germline V CDR1 and CDR2: ENHRY, SYGVKD. The CDR3 is 13 residues long. Trimming stripped 6 bases from V and 2 bases from J, with 9 bases between. In DNA, the CDR3 is TGTGCCATCAGGGGGGACGACACAGATACGCAGTATTTT. Encoded protein: CAIRGDDTDTQYF.

CDR3 protein: CASSVGGANYGYTF. CDR3 nucleotide sequence: TGTGCCAGCAGCGTAGGTGGTGCTAACTATGGCTACACCTTC. The chain is built from TRBV9 and TRBJ1-2; D gene ambiguous. Germline V gene data show CDR1 as SGDLS and CDR2 as YYNGEE. CDR3 length equals 14 residues. Trimming removed 0 bases from V and 0 bases from J, with 6 bases in between.

This clonotype was recorded many times. The genes are TRBV20-1 and TRBJ2-3; D remains unclear. Germline loops: CDR1 DFQATT, CDR2 SNEGSKA (reference sequence). The CDR3 is 14 residues long. The V end lost 5 bases, the J end lost 0 bases, and 12 bases lay between the germline ends. The CDR3 here is CSAWVVTSTDTQYF. In DNA form, the CDR3 reads TGCAGTGCTTGGGTGGTTACGAGCACAGATACGCAGTATTTT.

A few counts support this clonotype. V gene TRBV5-1 combines with J gene TRBJ1-1, with D tentatively TRBD1 (5 bases). Germline CDR1 and CDR2: SGHRS and YFSETQ. The CDR3 is made up of 15 amino acids. V was cut by 4 bases and J by 4 bases, with 17 bases left in between. The CDR3 reads CASSPRGGLSTEAFF. CDR3 bases: TGCGCCAGCAGCCCCCGGGGCGGTCTCAGCACTGAAGCTTTCTTT.

This clonotype was recorded a few times. This chain joins TRBV2 and TRBJ2-3; D not resolved. V was shortened by 6 bases and J by 4 bases, with 17 bases between the two germline ends. This CDR3 contains 15 residues. CDR1 and CDR2 from the germline V gene are SNHLY and FYNNEI. Here the CDR3 DNA reads TGTGCCAGCAGCGCCACCGGACGTCCCCCAGATACGCAGTATTTT. It encodes CASSATGRPPDTQYF.

This clonotype was observed at least ten times. The genes are TRBV15 and TRBJ1-1, with 9 nucleotides matching TRBD1. This CDR3 has 14 amino acids. CDR1 and CDR2 (germline): LNHNV, YYDKDF (reference sequence). J was trimmed by 6 bases and V by 10 bases; bases with no gene match: 12. In DNA, the CDR3 is TGTGCCATCCGGAGAGGACAGGGGACAGCTGAAGCTTTCTTT. Translation: CAIRRGQGTAEAFF.

A few counts support this clonotype. The chain is built from TRBV6-6 and TRBJ2-7, with unresolved D. This CDR3 spans 12 amino acids. The V gene lost 5 bases and the J gene lost 2 bases, with 7 bases spanning the gap. CDR1 and CDR2 from the germline V gene are MNHNY and SVGAGI (reference sequence). The CDR3 loop reads CASSRTAYEQYF. CDR3 bases: TGTGCCAGCAGTCGTACTGCCTACGAGCAGTACTTC.

The chain recombines TRBV19 with TRBJ1-1; 7 positions match TRBD1. With 6 bases clipped from V and 5 bases from J, the junction kept 6 bases outside the gene matches. Germline V CDR1 and CDR2: LNHDA, SQIVND (reference sequence). The CDR3 has 13 amino acids. CDR3 in amino acids: CASRDRVGTEAFF. The CDR3 DNA follows: TGTGCCAGTAGAGACAGGGTGGGAACTGAAGCTTTCTTT. Full variable domain (remainder filled in from reference TRBV19 and TRBJ1-1): DGGITQSPKYLFRKEGQNVTLSCEQNLNHDAMYWYRQDPGQGLRLIYYSQIVNDFQKGDIAEGYSVSREKKESFPLTVTSAQKNPTAFYLCASRDRVGTEAFFGQGTRLTVV.

The CDR3 loop reads CASSFSFNSGNTIYF. CDR3 nucleotides: TGCGCCAGCAGCTTCTCATTTAACTCTGGAAACACCATATATTTT. The chain employs TRBV5-1 and TRBJ1-3; no reliable D call. Germline V gene sequence: CDR1 SGHRS, CDR2 YFSETQ. The V gene lost 2 bases and the J gene lost 0 bases, with 9 bases spanning the gap. The CDR3 totals 15 residues. Full variable domain (remainder filled in from reference TRBV5-1 and TRBJ1-3): KAGVTQTPRYLIKTRGQQVTLSCSPISGHRSVSWYQQTPGQGLQFLFEYFSETQRNKGNFPGRFSGRQFSNSRSEMNVSTLELGDSALYLCASSFSFNSGNTIYFGEGSWLTVV.

In this sample, this clonotype turned up a few times. The rearrangement joins TRBV12-5 to TRBJ2-2; no reliable D call. Germline CDR1 LGHNT, CDR2 FRNRAP. The V end was cut by 5 bases, the J end by 4 bases, with 14 bases between. The CDR3 spans 15 residues. CDR3 amino acids: CASGARVGLTGELFF. The CDR3 DNA reads as TGTGCTAGTGGTGCCCGGGTTGGTCTCACCGGGGAGCTGTTTTTT.

This clonotype appeared a few times. This chain links TRBV5-1 with TRBJ2-7, with TRBD2 matching 12 bases. With 4 bases clipped from V and 4 bases from J, the junction kept 9 bases outside the gene matches. The CDR3 covers 16 residues. The V gene's germline CDR1 is SGHRS and CDR2 YFSETQ. The CDR3 spells CASSDPSGRAYYEQYF. Written as DNA, the CDR3 is TGCGCCAGCAGCGATCCTAGCGGGAGGGCTTATTACGAGCAGTACTTC.

The J gene is TRBJ2-5, the V gene TRBV12-3 or TRBV12-4, with D uncertain. The CDR3 runs to 13 residues. The V gene lost 2 bases and the J gene lost 4 bases, with 8 bases spanning the gap. The CDR3 sequence is CASSLRIRETQYF. The CDR3 DNA follows: TGTGCCAGCAGTTTAAGGATCCGAGAGACCCAGTACTTC.

Concerning this clonotype: Because it lacks the conserved phenylalanine or tryptophan at the end, this CDR3 is likely a read error. The chain joins TRBV12-3 or TRBV12-4 to TRBJ1-2, with D maybe TRBD1 (6 bases). V dropped 6 bases and J dropped 1 base, with 18 bases sitting between them. The CDR3 length is 16 residues. Here the CDR3 DNA reads TGTGCCAGCAGCCCCCTGGGGGGGCACGGTAACTATGGCTACACCTCC. Its protein product is CASSPLGGHGNYGYTS.

The gene calls are TRBV19 and TRBJ1-5; D unresolved. The CDR3 covers 14 residues. CDR1 is LNHDA and CDR2 is SQIVND in the germline V gene (reference sequence). Trimming took 8 bases from V and 3 from J, leaving 14 bases between them. The CDR3 protein is CASGSRADNQPQHF. The CDR3 DNA reads TGTGCCAGTGGGTCGAGGGCCGACAATCAGCCCCAGCATTTT.

This clonotype was picked up many times. V gene TRBV25-1 combines with J gene TRBJ2-7, with D possibly called TRBD1 or TRBD2 (5 bases each). Looked up from germline, CDR1 is MGHDK and CDR2 is SYGVNS. This CDR3 has 15 residues. Trimming stripped 2 bases from V and 3 bases from J, with 14 bases between. The CDR3 nucleotides read TGTGCCAGCAGTGAAAAAATGGGGGACGGCTACGAGCAGTACTTC. Translating it yields CASSEKMGDGYEQYF.

Details on this clonotype: A much larger clone is a single base away; this may be a read error. The chain uses TRBV13 and TRBJ2-1, with D possibly being TRBD2 (6 bases). The germline CDR1 and CDR2 sequences are PRHDT and FYEKMQ (reference sequence). The CDR3 has 13 residues. The CDR3 loop is CAGSLGRPNEQFF. The CDR3 bases are TGTGCCGGCAGCTTGGGGAGGCCCAATGAGCAGTTCTTC.

V and J are TRBV10-3 and TRBJ2-2; 9 nucleotides match TRBD1. The CDR3 length is 14 residues. The germline V gene has CDR1 ENHRY and CDR2 SYGVKD. Losses at the gene ends were 4 bases for V and 4 bases for J; bases not matched to a gene: 1. The CDR3 sequence is CAISGTGATGELFF. The CDR3, as DNA: TGTGCCATCAGTGGGACAGGGGCCACCGGGGAGCTGTTTTTT.

This clonotype was seen a few times. The J gene is TRBJ2-1, the V gene TRBV20-1; 11 nucleotides align to TRBD2. Germline lookup yields CDR1 DFQATT and CDR2 SNEGSKA (reference sequence). The CDR3 length is 14 residues. The ends lost 6 bases at V and 4 bases at J; junction bases unmatched: 5. The CDR3 region is CSAILAGAYNEQFF. In nucleotides, the CDR3 is TGCAGTGCCATACTAGCGGGAGCATACAATGAGCAGTTCTTC.

Note on this clonotype: Being one base from a much bigger clone, this may be a read error. This chain joins TRBV5-1 and TRBJ1-1; 10 bases line up with TRBD1. Looked up from germline, CDR1 is SGHRS and CDR2 is YFSETQ. CDR3 size: 15 residues. The CDR3: CASSPRTGGNAEAFF. In nucleotides, the CDR3 is TGCGCCAGCAGCCCCAGGACAGGGGGGAACGCTGAAGCTTTCTTT.

This clonotype has a handful of counts. The chain combines TRBV4-1 with TRBJ2-1; D perhaps matches TRBD2 (6 bases). The CDR3 contains 17 residues. V was cut by 0 bases and J by 4 bases, with 16 bases left in between. Germline CDR1 is MGHRA and CDR2 is YSYEKL. CDR3 sequence: CASSQDYRVAEYNEQFF. CDR3 nucleotides: TGCGCCAGCAGCCAAGACTATCGAGTAGCGGAGTACAATGAGCAGTTCTTC.

J is TRBJ2-3 and V is TRBV11-2; a weak D match, TRBD2 (6 bases). The germline V and J ends were trimmed by 6 bases and 0 bases, with 16 bases remaining between them. The length of the CDR3 is 16 residues. CDR1 and CDR2 from the germline V gene are SGHAT and FQNNGV. The CDR3 DNA reads TGTGCCAGCAGTTTTGGCACTAGCCACAGCACAGATACGCAGTATTTT. The encoded protein is CASSFGTSHSTDTQYF.

As concerns this clonotype: A clone one base away is much larger, so this may be a read error. The DNA of the CDR3 is TGCAGTGTTAGCCCCGGGACAGGCTATGGCTACACCTTC. Translating gives CSVSPGTGYGYTF. The chain uses TRBV20-1 and TRBJ1-2, with 8 nucleotides matching TRBD1. The CDR3 has 13 amino acids. V lost 7 bases and J lost 4; bases outside the gene matches: 8. Looked up from germline, CDR1 is DFQATT and CDR2 is SNEGSKA (reference sequence).

Here the CDR3 DNA reads TGTGCCAGCAGCTTAGTAGCCGGGGACGGGATTTTGACCTACGAGCAGTACTTC. It yields the protein CASSLVAGDGILTYEQYF. V and J are TRBV7-6 and TRBJ2-7, with D perhaps given as TRBD1 or TRBD2 (5 bases each). The V end was cut by 1 base, the J end by 2 bases, with 21 bases between. The CDR3 sequence is 18 residues long. CDR1 and CDR2 (germline): SGHVS, FNYEAQ.

CDR3 nucleotides: TGTGCCATCAGGGGACAGGGTGGTGGGAACACTGAAGCTTTCTTT. This gives the protein CAIRGQGGGNTEAFF. The rearrangement joins TRBV10-3 to TRBJ1-1, with 9 positions matching TRBD1. Germline trimming cut 6 bases from V and 1 base from J; bases unmatched to any gene: 6. There are 15 residues in the CDR3. Germline V lookup: CDR1 ENHRY, CDR2 SYGVKD.

This clonotype was observed a handful of times. This chain connects TRBV12-3 or TRBV12-4 to TRBJ1-2; the D gene is possibly TRBD1 (5 bases). Trimming stripped 7 bases from V and 6 bases from J, with 12 bases between. This CDR3 region has 12 residues. The CDR3 region is CASNSGYHGYTF. In nucleotides, the CDR3 is TGTGCCAGCAATTCAGGGTATCATGGCTACACCTTC.

As to this clonotype: A read error may produce the germline difference seen at one junction end. The V and J genes are TRBV12-3 or TRBV12-4 and TRBJ2-2; D uncertain. CDR3 length: 19 residues. The CDR3 nucleotides read TGTGCCTGCAGTTTAGTGTCGTACTCTCCCAAAAAGGGCGCCGGGGAGCTGTTTTTT. As protein: CACSLVSYSPKKGAGELFF.

The chain joins TRBV6-1 to TRBJ1-4; D not certain. This CDR3 is built from 16 residues. The germline V gene has CDR1 MNHNS and CDR2 SASEGT. V was clipped by 5 bases and J by 0 bases, with 13 bases between them. CDR3 in DNA: TGTGCCAGCAGTCCATTCCGGACGGCAACTAATGAAAAACTGTTTTTT. Amino acids: CASSPFRTATNEKLFF.

The chain uses TRBV5-5 and TRBJ2-5, with D unclear. The V gene's germline CDR1 is SGHKS and CDR2 YYEKEE (reference sequence). Trimming removed 1 base from V and 4 bases from J, with 8 bases in between. The CDR3 extends over 13 amino acids. CDR3 bases: TGTGCCAGCAGCTTGTATTCTCGAGAGACCCAGTACTTC. Its protein product is CASSLYSRETQYF.

This clonotype was seen a handful of times. The rearrangement joins TRBV20-1 to TRBJ1-1; D perhaps matches TRBD1 (5 bases). V was clipped by 4 bases and J by 4 bases, with 19 bases between them. From germline, CDR1 is DFQATT and CDR2 SNEGSKA (reference sequence). The CDR3 runs to 15 residues. CDR3 coding DNA: TGCAGTGCTATATCGCAGGGAAAGGGTAGCACTGAAGCTTTCTTT. Protein product: CSAISQGKGSTEAFF.